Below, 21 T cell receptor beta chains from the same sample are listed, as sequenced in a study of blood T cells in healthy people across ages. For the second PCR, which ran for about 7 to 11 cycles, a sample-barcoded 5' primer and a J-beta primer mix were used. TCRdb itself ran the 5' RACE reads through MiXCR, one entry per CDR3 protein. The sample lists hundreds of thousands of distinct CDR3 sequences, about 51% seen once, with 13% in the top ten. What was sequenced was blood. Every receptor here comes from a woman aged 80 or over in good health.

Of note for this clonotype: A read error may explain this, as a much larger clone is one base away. The CDR3 loop is CAGKTGAAYNEQFF. CDR3 nucleotides: TGCGCCGGCAAAACGGGGGCAGCCTACAATGAGCAGTTCTTC. This chain links TRBV5-1 with TRBJ2-1, with D perhaps matching TRBD1 or TRBD2 (6 bases each). The CDR3 is made up of 14 amino acids. The ends were cut back, 10 bases at V and 2 bases at J, with 16 bases in the middle. The germline CDR1 and CDR2 sequences are SGHRS and YFSETQ.

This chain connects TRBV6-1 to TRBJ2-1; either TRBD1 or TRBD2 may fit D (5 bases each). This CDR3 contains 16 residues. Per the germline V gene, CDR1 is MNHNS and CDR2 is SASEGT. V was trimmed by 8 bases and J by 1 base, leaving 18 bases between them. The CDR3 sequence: CASGGLRGRSYNEQFF. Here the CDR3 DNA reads TGTGCCAGCGGTGGTTTGAGGGGCCGGTCCTACAATGAGCAGTTCTTC.

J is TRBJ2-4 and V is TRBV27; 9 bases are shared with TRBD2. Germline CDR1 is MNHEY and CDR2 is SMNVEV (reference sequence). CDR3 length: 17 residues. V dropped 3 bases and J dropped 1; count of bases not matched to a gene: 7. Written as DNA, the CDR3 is TGTGCCAGCAGTTTGTTTGCGGGGGGGGCGGCCAAAAACATTCAGTACTTC. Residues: CASSLFAGGAAKNIQYF.

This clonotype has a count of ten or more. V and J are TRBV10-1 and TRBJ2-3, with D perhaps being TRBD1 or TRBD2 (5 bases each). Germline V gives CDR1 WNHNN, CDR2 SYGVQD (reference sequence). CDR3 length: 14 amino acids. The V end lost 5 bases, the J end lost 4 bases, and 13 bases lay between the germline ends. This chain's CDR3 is CASSPGTSSDTQYF. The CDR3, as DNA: TGCGCCAGCAGTCCCGGGACCTCATCAGATACGCAGTATTTT.

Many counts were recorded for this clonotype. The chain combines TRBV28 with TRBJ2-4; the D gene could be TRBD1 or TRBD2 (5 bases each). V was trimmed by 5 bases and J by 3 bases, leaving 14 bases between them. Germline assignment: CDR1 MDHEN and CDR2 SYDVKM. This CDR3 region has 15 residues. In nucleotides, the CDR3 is TGTGCCAGCAGTAGTCCGGGACCGATCAAAAACATTCAGTACTTC. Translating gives CASSSPGPIKNIQYF.

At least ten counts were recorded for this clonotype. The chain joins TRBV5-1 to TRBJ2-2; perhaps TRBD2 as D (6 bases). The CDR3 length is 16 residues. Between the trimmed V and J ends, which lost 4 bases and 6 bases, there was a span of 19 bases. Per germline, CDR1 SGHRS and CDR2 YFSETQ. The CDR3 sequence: CASSNFGTAIPGELFF. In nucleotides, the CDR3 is TGCGCCAGCAGCAACTTCGGGACTGCGATCCCCGGGGAGCTGTTTTTT.

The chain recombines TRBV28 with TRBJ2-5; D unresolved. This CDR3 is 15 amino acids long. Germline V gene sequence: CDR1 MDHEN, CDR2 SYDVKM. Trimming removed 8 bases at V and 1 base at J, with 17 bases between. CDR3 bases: TGTGCCAGCGAGCTGAGAGGACCGTCCCAAGAGACCCAGTACTTC. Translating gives CASELRGPSQETQYF.

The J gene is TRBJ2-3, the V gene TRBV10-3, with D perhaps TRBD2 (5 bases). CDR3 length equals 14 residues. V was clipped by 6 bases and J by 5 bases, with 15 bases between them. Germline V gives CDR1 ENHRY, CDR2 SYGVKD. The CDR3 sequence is CAIRDGGSVDTQYF. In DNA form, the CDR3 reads TGTGCCATCAGAGACGGCGGGTCGGTAGATACGCAGTATTTT.

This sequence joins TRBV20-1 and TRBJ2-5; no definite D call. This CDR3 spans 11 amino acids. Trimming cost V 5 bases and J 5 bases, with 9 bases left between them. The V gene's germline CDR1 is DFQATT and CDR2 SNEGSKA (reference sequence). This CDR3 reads CSARWTETQYF. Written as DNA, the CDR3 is TGCAGTGCTCGATGGACGGAGACCCAGTACTTC.

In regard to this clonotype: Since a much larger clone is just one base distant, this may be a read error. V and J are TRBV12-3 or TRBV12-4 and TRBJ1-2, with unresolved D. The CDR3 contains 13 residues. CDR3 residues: CAGSPRSGYGYTF. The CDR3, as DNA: TGTGCCGGCAGTCCCAGATCAGGCTATGGCTACACCTTC.

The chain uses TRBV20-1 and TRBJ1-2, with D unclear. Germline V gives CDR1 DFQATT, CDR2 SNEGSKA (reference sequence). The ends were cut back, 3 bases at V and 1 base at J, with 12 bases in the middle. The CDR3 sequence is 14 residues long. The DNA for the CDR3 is TGCAGTGCTAGGGACGTCGTCGTTAACTATGGCTACACCTTC. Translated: CSARDVVVNYGYTF.

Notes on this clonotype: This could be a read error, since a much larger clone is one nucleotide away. This CDR3 is CAWSVMSVVEQYF. The CDR3 DNA reads TGTGCCTGGAGTGTAATGTCGGTGGTTGAGCAGTACTTC. This chain connects TRBV30 to TRBJ2-7; D remains unclear. V was cut by 0 bases and J by 7 bases, with 13 bases left in between. Looked up from germline, CDR1 is GTSNPN and CDR2 is SVGIG (reference sequence). This CDR3 region has 13 residues.

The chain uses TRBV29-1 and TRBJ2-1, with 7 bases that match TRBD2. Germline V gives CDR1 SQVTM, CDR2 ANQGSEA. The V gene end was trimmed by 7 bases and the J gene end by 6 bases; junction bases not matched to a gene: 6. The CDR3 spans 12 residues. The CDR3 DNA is TGCAGCGGGGGGGACTATTTCAATGAGCAGTTCTTC. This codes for CSGGDYFNEQFF.

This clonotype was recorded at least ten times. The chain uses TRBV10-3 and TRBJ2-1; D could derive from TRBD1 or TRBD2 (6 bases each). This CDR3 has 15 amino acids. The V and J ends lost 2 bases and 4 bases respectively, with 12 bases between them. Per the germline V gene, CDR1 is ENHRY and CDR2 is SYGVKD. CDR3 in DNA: TGTGCCATCAGTGAGAGGGGAGGACAGTACAATGAGCAGTTCTTC. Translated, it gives CAISERGGQYNEQFF.

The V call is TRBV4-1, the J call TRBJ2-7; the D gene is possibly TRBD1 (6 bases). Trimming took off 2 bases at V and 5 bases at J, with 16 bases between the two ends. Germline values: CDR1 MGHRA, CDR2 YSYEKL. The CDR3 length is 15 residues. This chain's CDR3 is CASSQPGTPRNEQYF. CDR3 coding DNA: TGCGCCAGCAGCCAACCAGGGACACCGAGGAACGAGCAGTACTTC.

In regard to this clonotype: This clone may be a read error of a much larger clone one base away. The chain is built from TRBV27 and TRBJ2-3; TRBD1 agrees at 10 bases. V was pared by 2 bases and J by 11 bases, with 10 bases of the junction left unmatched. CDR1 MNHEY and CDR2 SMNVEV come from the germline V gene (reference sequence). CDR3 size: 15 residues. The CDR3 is CASSLVGTGVYMQYF. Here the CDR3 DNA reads TGTGCCAGCAGTTTAGTCGGGACAGGGGTGTATATGCAGTATTTT.

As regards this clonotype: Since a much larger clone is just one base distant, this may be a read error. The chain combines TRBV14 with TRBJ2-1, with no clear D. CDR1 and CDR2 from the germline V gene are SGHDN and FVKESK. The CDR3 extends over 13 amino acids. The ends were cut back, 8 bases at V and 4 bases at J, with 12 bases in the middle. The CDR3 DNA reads TGTGCCAGCTGCCTATTAGGGTACAATGAGCAGTTCTTC. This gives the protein CASCLLGYNEQFF. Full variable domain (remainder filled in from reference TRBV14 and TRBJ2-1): EAGVTQFPSHSVIEKGQTVTLRCDPISGHDNLYWYRRVMGKEIKFLLHFVKESKQDESGMPNNRFLAERTGGTYSTLKVQPAELEDSGVYFCASCLLGYNEQFFGPGTRLTVL.

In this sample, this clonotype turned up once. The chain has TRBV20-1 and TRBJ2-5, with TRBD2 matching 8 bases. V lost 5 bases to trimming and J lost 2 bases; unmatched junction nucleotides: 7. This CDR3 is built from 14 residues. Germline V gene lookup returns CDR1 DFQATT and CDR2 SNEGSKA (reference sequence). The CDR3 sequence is CSAAPSGGQETQYF. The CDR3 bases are TGCAGTGCTGCCCCTTCGGGGGGGCAAGAGACCCAGTACTTC.

The CDR3 sequence is CASGILGGDQPQHF. Written as DNA, the CDR3 is TGTGCCAGCGGCATCCTCGGGGGAGATCAGCCCCAGCATTTT. The rearrangement links TRBV5-5 to TRBJ1-5; D may be TRBD1 (5 bases). CDR1 and CDR2 (germline): SGHKS, YYEKEE (reference sequence). Trimming cost V 7 bases and J 5 bases, with 16 bases left between them. CDR3 length equals 14 residues.

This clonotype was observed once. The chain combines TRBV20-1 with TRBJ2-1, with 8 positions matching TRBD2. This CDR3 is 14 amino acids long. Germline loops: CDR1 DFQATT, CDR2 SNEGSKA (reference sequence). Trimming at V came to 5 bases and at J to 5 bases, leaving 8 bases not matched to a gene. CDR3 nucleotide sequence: TGCAGTGCTGGGGCAGGGACTAGAGACAATGAGCAGTTCTTC. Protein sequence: CSAGAGTRDNEQFF.

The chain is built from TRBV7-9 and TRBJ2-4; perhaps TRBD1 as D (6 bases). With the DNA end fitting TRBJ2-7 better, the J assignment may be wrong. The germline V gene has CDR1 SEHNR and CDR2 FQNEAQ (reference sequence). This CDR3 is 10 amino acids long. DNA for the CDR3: TGTGCCAGCAACAGGGTCGAGCAGTACTTC. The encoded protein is CASNRVEQYF.